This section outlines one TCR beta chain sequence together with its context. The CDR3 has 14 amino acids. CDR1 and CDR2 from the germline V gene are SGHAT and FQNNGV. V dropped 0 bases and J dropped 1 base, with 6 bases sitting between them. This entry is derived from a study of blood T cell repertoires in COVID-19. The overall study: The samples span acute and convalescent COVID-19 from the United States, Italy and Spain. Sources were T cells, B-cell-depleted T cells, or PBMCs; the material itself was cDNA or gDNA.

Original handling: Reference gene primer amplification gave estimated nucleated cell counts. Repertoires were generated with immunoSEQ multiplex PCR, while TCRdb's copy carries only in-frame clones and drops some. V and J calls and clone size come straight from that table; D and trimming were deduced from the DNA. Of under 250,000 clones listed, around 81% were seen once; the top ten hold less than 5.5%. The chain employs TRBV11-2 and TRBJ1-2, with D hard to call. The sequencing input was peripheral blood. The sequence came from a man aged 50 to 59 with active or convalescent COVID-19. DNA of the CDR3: TGTGCCAGCAGCTTAGATCGGGTTAACTATGGCTACACCTTC. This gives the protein CASSLDRVNYGYTF.